This entry describes one TCR beta chain. Its target is unknown. After re-calling the 5' RACE reads, TCRdb lists one entry per CDR3 protein, DNA absent. This table lists approximately 300,000 distinct CDR3 sequences. The data were obtained in a study of monozygotic twins with inflammatory bowel disease. Whole-study findings and limits: Healthy twins shared more clonotypes with others than IBD patients, most markedly active ones. TCRbeta diversity (inverse Simpson) was lower in IBD patients than in healthy co-twins.

Unsorted whole blood yielded the total RNA, with T cells left unselected. This receptor was identified in a human donor with ulcerative colitis or Crohn's disease, or a healthy co-twin of an affected twin (not recorded which). Sequencing was done on a sample of blood.

The CDR3 is CASSLGGEYGYTF. The V gene is TRBV5-5, the J gene TRBJ1-2. The CDR3 is 13 residues long. The germline V gene encodes CDR1 SGHKS and CDR2 YYEKEE (reference sequence).